The clone carrying this T cell receptor (beta chain) was counted a few times. Amplified regions were TCR beta CDR3 sequences from RNA transcripts. HTBI primers drove first-round RT-PCR of the TCR CDR3. Via MiXCR, TCRdb re-called the multiplex PCR reads, giving one row per CDR3 protein. The sample has about 700,000 distinct CDR3 sequences; 14% are singletons. The record originates from a study of T cells in Graves' hyperthyroidism and ophthalmopathy. The CDR3 is 16 amino acids. From germline, CDR1 is SGHAT and CDR2 FQNNGV. V was pared by 5 bases and J by 4 bases, with 6 bases of the junction left unmatched.

The sample comprised blood. This TCR was sampled from a woman between 18 and 29 years old with Graves' hyperthyroidism. The V gene is TRBV11-2, the J gene TRBJ2-1; 12 bases agree with TRBD2. The CDR3 DNA follows: TGTGCCAGCAGCGCAACCGGGACTAGCGGGTACAATGAGCAGTTCTTC. Amino acids: CASSATGTSGYNEQFF.